One and the same sample provided the 22 T cell receptor beta chains below, sequenced in a study of CD4 T cells in relation to SARS-CoV-2 and coronaviruses. Their cognate antigens are unknown. Produced via immunoSEQ multiplex PCR; TCRdb's table is partial and in-frame only. Of some 46,000 clones in the sample, about four fifths were seen once. The material sequenced was naive CD4+ T cells from PBMCs, cultured in vitro. Subset specified: naive CD4+ T cells isolated by negative enrichment. These receptors came from an adult with COVID-19.

The chain has TRBV19 and TRBJ2-5; D is possibly TRBD2 (6 bases). CDR1 is LNHDA and CDR2 is SQIVND in the germline V gene (reference sequence). This CDR3 is built from 13 residues. The V gene lost 8 bases and the J gene lost 4 bases, with 14 bases spanning the gap. Written as DNA, the CDR3 is TGTGCCAGTGGAGGGACCTTAGGAGAGACCCAGTACTTC. Its translation: CASGGTLGETQYF. The full variable domain, in which reference TRBV19 and TRBJ2-5 provide the parts outside the CDR3, is DGGITQSPKYLFRKEGQNVTLSCEQNLNHDAMYWYRQDPGQGLRLIYYSQIVNDFQKGDIAEGYSVSREKKESFPLTVTSAQKNPTAFYLCASGGTLGETQYFGPGTRLLVL.

The chain joins TRBV11-2 to TRBJ2-1; 8 nucleotides line up with TRBD2. Germline CDR1 reads SGHAT; CDR2 reads FQNNGV. The CDR3 totals 16 residues. The V gene end was trimmed by 0 bases and the J gene end by 7 bases; junction bases not matched to a gene: 8. CDR3 coding DNA: TGTGCCAGCAGCTTAGATCGGGGGGGACTCGGGAATGAGCAGTTCTTC. Its translation: CASSLDRGGLGNEQFF.

The V call is TRBV5-1, the J call TRBJ2-1, with D unresolved. V lost 0 bases to trimming and J lost 4 bases, with 17 bases between them. The CDR3 spans 17 residues. The V gene's germline CDR1 is SGHRS and CDR2 YFSETQ. The CDR3 sequence: CASSLAIGTLTYNEQFF. For the CDR3, the DNA is TGCGCCAGCAGCTTGGCCATAGGCACCCTCACGTACAATGAGCAGTTCTTC.

V gene TRBV9 combines with J gene TRBJ2-3; either TRBD1 or TRBD2 may supply D (6 bases each). Trimming shortened V by 2 bases and J by 4 bases, and 17 bases separated the two germline ends. Germline V gene data show CDR1 as SGDLS and CDR2 as YYNGEE. The CDR3 covers 16 residues. This CDR3 reads CASSVGGGDGADTQYF. The CDR3 DNA follows: TGTGCCAGCAGCGTCGGAGGGGGAGATGGCGCAGATACGCAGTATTTT.

J is TRBJ2-1 and V is TRBV5-1; TRBD1 aligns across 9 bases. Trimming at V came to 3 bases and at J to 8 bases, leaving 12 bases not matched to a gene. CDR1 and CDR2 from the germline V gene are SGHRS and YFSETQ. The CDR3 totals 16 residues. Here the CDR3 reads CASSYSPGTGRDEQFF. The CDR3 nucleotides are TGCGCCAGCAGCTACAGTCCCGGGACAGGGCGGGATGAGCAGTTCTTC.

V is TRBV9 and J is TRBJ2-7; 11 bases agree with TRBD2. Germline assignment: CDR1 SGDLS and CDR2 YYNGEE. The CDR3 is made up of 15 amino acids. V shed 0 bases, J shed 3 bases, and the junction held 2 bases outside the gene matches. The CDR3 region is CASSVGLAGSYEQYF. The CDR3 nucleotides are TGTGCCAGCAGCGTAGGACTAGCGGGAAGCTACGAGCAGTACTTC.

This clone was seen a handful of times. The CDR3 spells CASSSTSGRYYEQYF. The CDR3, as DNA: TGTGCCAGCAGCTCGACTAGCGGGAGATACTACGAGCAGTACTTC. The J gene is TRBJ2-7, the V gene TRBV7-9, with 12 nucleotides matching TRBD2. Losses at the gene ends were 4 bases for V and 3 bases for J; bases not matched to a gene: 4. The CDR3 runs to 15 residues. Germline V gene data show CDR1 as SEHNR and CDR2 as FQNEAQ (reference sequence).

This chain joins TRBV2 and TRBJ2-7; the D is unclear. Germline lookup yields CDR1 SNHLY and CDR2 FYNNEI. The CDR3 is 10 residues long. V lost 7 bases, J lost 6 bases, and 7 bases lay in between. The CDR3 protein is CASNLREQYF. CDR3 nucleotides: TGTGCCAGCAACCTTCGCGAGCAGTACTTC. Full variable domain (outside the CDR3, taken from reference TRBV2 and TRBJ2-7): EPEVTQTPSHQVTQMGQEVILRCVPISNHLYFYWYRQILGQKVEFLVSFYNNEISEKSEIFDDQFSVERPDGSNFTLKIRSTKLEDSAMYFCASNLREQYFGPGTRLTVT.

J is TRBJ1-4 and V is TRBV5-1; D gene unclear. The ends were cut back, 2 bases at V and 13 bases at J, with 12 bases in the middle. Germline lookup yields CDR1 SGHRS and CDR2 YFSETQ. The CDR3 has 12 amino acids. Here the CDR3 reads CASSFRGGSLFF. The CDR3, as DNA: TGCGCCAGCAGCTTCCGGGGAGGGTCACTGTTTTTT.

V is TRBV10-3 and J is TRBJ1-2, with D hard to call. The V and J ends lost 4 bases and 3 bases respectively, with 15 bases between them. Germline assignment: CDR1 ENHRY and CDR2 SYGVKD. The CDR3 has 15 residues. DNA of the CDR3: TGTGCCATCAGTGGTACGGGTAACAAGGACTATGGCTACACCTTC. Translation gives CAISGTGNKDYGYTF.

The CDR3 spells CASSRQGGPYEQYF. The CDR3 DNA reads TGTGCCAGCAGCCGCCAGGGGGGCCCCTACGAGCAGTACTTC. The rearrangement joins TRBV7-2 to TRBJ2-7; weak D call: TRBD1 (7 bases). CDR3 length: 14 amino acids. The V gene's germline CDR1 is SGHTA and CDR2 FQGNSA. Deletions cut 5 bases from V and 2 bases from J, with 13 bases between.

This clone has only one observation. V and J are TRBV2 and TRBJ2-5; 11 nucleotides match TRBD1. The junction had 0 bases not matched to a gene; V was cut back by 11 bases and J by 4 bases. This CDR3 region has 11 residues. Per the germline V gene, CDR1 is SNHLY and CDR2 is FYNNEI. CDR3 loop: CAGQGAETQYF. The CDR3 DNA reads TGTGCCGGACAGGGGGCAGAGACCCAGTACTTC.

The chain couples TRBV11-3 to TRBJ2-4, with D tentatively TRBD2 (5 bases). The V gene lost 1 base and the J gene lost 6 bases, with 10 bases spanning the gap. Germline loops: CDR1 SGHNT, CDR2 YENEEA. The CDR3 is made up of 14 amino acids. Here the CDR3 reads CASSLVGRVNIQYF. The CDR3 region has the DNA TGTGCCAGCAGCTTAGTCGGGCGGGTAAACATTCAGTACTTC.

The chain links TRBV7-8 to TRBJ2-4; D uncertain. Per germline, CDR1 SGHVS and CDR2 FQNEAQ. This CDR3 spans 14 amino acids. V was cut by 1 base and J by 0 bases, with 4 bases left in between. CDR3 loop: CASSLGLAKNIQYF. CDR3 bases: TGTGCCAGCAGCTTAGGGTTAGCCAAAAACATTCAGTACTTC.

The rearrangement joins TRBV6-5 to TRBJ2-3; TRBD2 matches 8 bases. Unmatched junction bases numbered 9, after V lost 8 bases and J lost 5 bases. The germline CDR1 and CDR2 sequences are MNHEY and SVGAGI. CDR3 length: 14 amino acids. As DNA, the CDR3 is TGTGCCAGCCGCCGGACTAGCATCGTAGATACGCAGTATTTT. It yields the protein CASRRTSIVDTQYF.

This chain connects TRBV7-3 to TRBJ2-1; TRBD2 aligns across 10 bases. V gave up 3 bases and J gave up 4 bases; unmatched junction bases: 12. Per the germline V gene, CDR1 is SGHTA and CDR2 is FQGTGA. This CDR3 is built from 18 residues. Written as DNA, the CDR3 is TGTGCCAGCAGCTTGACAGGGCTAGCGGGAGCTTGGTACAATGAGCAGTTCTTC. Translating it yields CASSLTGLAGAWYNEQFF.

Only one count was recorded for this clone. The chain employs TRBV28 and TRBJ2-3; D possibly corresponds to TRBD2 (6 bases). CDR3 length: 14 residues. CDR1 MDHEN and CDR2 SYDVKM come from the germline V gene. The V and J ends lost 7 bases and 2 bases respectively, with 13 bases between them. The CDR3, as DNA: TGTGCCAGCAACCTAGGCGGGGCCACAGATACGCAGTATTTT. Protein product: CASNLGGATDTQYF.

J is TRBJ2-7 and V is TRBV9, with 9 bases identical to TRBD2. CDR1 and CDR2 from the germline V gene are SGDLS and YYNGEE. The CDR3 covers 14 residues. J lost 12 bases, V lost 1 base, and 11 bases had no gene match. The CDR3, as DNA: TGTGCCAGCAGCGTAACGGCTAGCGGGGAGCCTATGTACTTC. Protein: CASSVTASGEPMYF.

The chain employs TRBV9 and TRBJ2-3, with 13 bases matching TRBD2. V gave up 2 bases and J gave up 6 bases; unmatched junction bases: 6. Germline-derived CDR1 and CDR2 are SGDLS and YYNGEE. This CDR3 is 16 amino acids long. The CDR3 coding sequence is TGTGCCAGCAGCGTGGGGACTAGCGGGACCCGGGATACGCAGTATTTT. Its translation: CASSVGTSGTRDTQYF.

The V and J genes are TRBV19 and TRBJ1-6; TRBD1 matches 8 bases. V was clipped by 8 bases and J by 7 bases; unmatched bases: 10. The V gene's germline CDR1 is LNHDA and CDR2 SQIVND (reference sequence). The CDR3 contains 15 residues. The CDR3 DNA is TGTGCCAGTCAGGCAACTCAGGGGGCAAATTCACCCCTCCACTTT. As protein: CASQATQGANSPLHF.

This rearrangement joins TRBV5-1 to TRBJ1-6; no firm D call. Germline lookup yields CDR1 SGHRS and CDR2 YFSETQ. The V end lost 3 bases, the J end lost 0 bases, and 10 bases lay between the germline ends. The CDR3 extends over 16 amino acids. Written as DNA, the CDR3 is TGCGCCAGCAGCTACACTATAAGCTCCTATAATTCACCCCTCCACTTT. Translating gives CASSYTISSYNSPLHF.

This sequence joins TRBV5-5 and TRBJ1-1, with D maybe TRBD1 (6 bases). Germline V gene sequence: CDR1 SGHKS, CDR2 YYEKEE (reference sequence). With 1 base removed from V and 3 bases from J, the gap between germline ends came to 16 bases. The CDR3 runs 16 residues. Here the CDR3 DNA reads TGTGCCAGCAGCTTGTTATGGGACACCTCGTACACTGAAGCTTTCTTT. Encoded protein: CASSLLWDTSYTEAFF.